The T cell receptor beta chain described here comes from a study of cytomegalovirus exposure and HLA in healthy donors. CDR1 and CDR2 from the germline V gene are SGHDN and FVKESK. V was clipped by 4 bases and J by 0 bases; unmatched bases: 10. This CDR3 spans 20 amino acids. Study-wide points: Later work showed greater clonal expansion in HLA-associated TCR beta chains than in equally common others.

This PCR relied on a set of 60 Vbeta primers and 13 Jbeta primers. Profiled with immunoSEQ multiplex PCR; TCRdb holds only in-frame clones, not every one. This table lists over 45,000 clones. As for this clone: Its antigen is unidentified.

The genes are TRBV14 and TRBJ2-6; 12 bases are shared with TRBD2. Sequencing was performed on PBMCs. The receptor was isolated from a woman between 18 and 30 years old in good health and CMV-seronegative. CDR3 sequence reads: CASSPSPSGRASSGANVLTF. The DNA of the CDR3 is TGTGCCAGCAGCCCGTCCCCTAGCGGGAGGGCTTCCTCTGGGGCCAACGTCCTGACTTTC.